The rows below give T cell receptor beta chains drawn from one sample of a study of T cell responses to AZD1222 COVID-19 vaccine. This table comes from immunoSEQ multiplex PCR, and its TCRdb copy is limited to in-frame clones, with some not included. In the table there are approximately 140,000 clones, roughly 90% of which are singletons. The sequenced sample was peripheral blood, obtained on day 0 of AZD1222 vaccination. These receptors all come from an adult in good health. Each CDR3 is given with its conserved first and last residue. Fields, in order: D gene, V gene, clone size, J gene, CDR3 protein, CDR3 DNA. D genes are given only for firm matches. Some rows mark clone size as missing; the rest say once, few, many or name a class of expanded clone.

>NA|TRBV19|NA|TRBJ2-7
CASSRGEVGRGYEQYF
TGTGCCAGTAGCCGGGGCGAGGTCGGTCGGGGGTACGAGCAGTACTTC
>TRBD2|TRBV7-2|NA|TRBJ2-3
CASSATSGRAWDTQYF
TGTGCCAGCAGCGCGACTAGCGGGAGGGCATGGGATACGCAGTATTTT
>NA|TRBV4-1|NA|TRBJ2-7
CASSQVTREEQYF
TGCGCCAGCAGCCAAGTGACCCGCGAGGAGCAGTACTTC
>TRBD1|TRBV19|NA|TRBJ1-4
CASRASGGMFF
TGTGCCAGTAGGGCTTCAGGGGGTATGTTTTTT
>NA|TRBV12-3/TRBV12-4|NA|TRBJ1-4
CASSLDQWEKLFF
TGTGCCAGCAGTTTAGATCAATGGGAAAAACTGTTTTTT
>TRBD1|TRBV10-3|NA|TRBJ2-1
CAIRDREYNEQFF
TGTGCTATCCGGGACAGGGAGTACAATGAGCAGTTCTTC
>NA|TRBV10-3|NA|TRBJ2-2
CAISVVGGELFF
TGTGCCATCAGTGTAGTGGGCGGGGAGCTGTTTTTT
>NA|TRBV6-5|once|TRBJ1-2
CASPGGVPFYGYTF
TGTGCCAGCCCCGGGGGGGTCCCCTTCTATGGCTACACCTTC
>NA|TRBV5-1|NA|TRBJ1-1
CASSLRGEAFF
TGCGCCAGCAGCCTCAGGGGTGAAGCTTTCTTT
>NA|TRBV4-1|NA|TRBJ1-5
CASSQERDQPQHF
TGCGCCAGCAGCCAAGAGAGAGACCAGCCCCAGCATTTT
>NA|TRBV28|NA|TRBJ1-5
CASRSSNQPQHF
TGTGCCAGCAGAAGTAGCAATCAGCCCCAGCATTTT
>NA|TRBV30|NA|TRBJ1-1
CAWSARMNTEAFF
TGTGCCTGGAGTGCCCGGATGAACACTGAAGCTTTCTTT
>NA|TRBV5-5|NA|TRBJ1-4
CASSNGVMREKLFF
TGTGCCAGCAGCAACGGGGTAATGCGTGAAAAACTGTTTTTT
>TRBD1|TRBV28|NA|TRBJ1-2
CASSPGQFNYGYTF
TGTGCCAGCAGCCCGGGACAGTTTAACTATGGCTACACCTTC
>NA|TRBV5-1|NA|TRBJ1-1
CASSSGGQLGMNTEAFF
TGCGCCAGCAGCTCTGGTGGACAGCTGGGAATGAACACTGAAGCTTTCTTT
>NA|TRBV19|NA|TRBJ2-1
CASTVGSSYNEQFF
TGTGCCAGCACCGTCGGCAGCTCCTACAATGAGCAGTTCTTC
>NA|TRBV5-1|NA|TRBJ2-1
CASSLGWTATIYNEQFF
TGCGCCAGCAGCTTGGGATGGACAGCTACCATCTACAATGAGCAGTTCTTC
>NA|TRBV5-4|NA|TRBJ2-7
CASSLPPSYEQYF
TGTGCCAGCAGTCTTCCTCCCTCCTACGAGCAGTACTTC
>TRBD1|TRBV3-1/TRBV3-2|NA|TRBJ1-6
CASSRRTGENSPLHF
TGTGCCAGCAGCCGACGGACAGGGGAAAATTCACCCCTCCACTTT
>NA|TRBV28|NA|TRBJ2-3
CASSLAPSDTQYF
TGTGCCAGCAGTTTAGCGCCTTCCGATACGCAGTATTTT
>NA|TRBV19|NA|TRBJ1-1
CASSKNPPEAFF
TGTGCCAGTTCAAAGAATCCCCCTGAAGCTTTCTTT
>TRBD2|TRBV27|NA|TRBJ2-7
CASSHRLASAYEQYF
TGTGCCAGCAGTCACAGACTAGCGAGCGCATACGAGCAGTACTTC
>NA|TRBV10-3|NA|TRBJ2-7
CAISESRGGEQYF
TGTGCCATCAGTGAGAGCAGGGGTGGCGAGCAGTACTTC
>NA|TRBV5-1|NA|TRBJ1-1
CASSLRTEHTEAFF
TGCGCCAGCAGCTTGAGAACGGAGCACACTGAAGCTTTCTTT
>NA|TRBV5-6|NA|TRBJ1-1
CASSSRATEAFF
TGTGCCAGCAGTTCGCGTGCCACTGAAGCTTTCTTT
>NA|TRBV6-5|NA|TRBJ2-7
CASSSPYEQYF
TGTGCCAGCAGCTCCCCCTACGAGCAGTACTTC
>NA|TRBV3-1/TRBV3-2|NA|TRBJ2-7
CASSPSPWEQYF
TGTGCCAGCAGCCCGAGTCCGTGGGAGCAGTACTTC
>NA|TRBV3-1/TRBV3-2|NA|TRBJ1-5
CASGGTNQPQHF
TGTGCCAGCGGGGGGACGAATCAGCCCCAGCATTTT
>NA|TRBV6-1|NA|TRBJ2-3
CASSDDSGSTDTQYF
TGTGCCAGCAGTGATGACAGCGGGAGCACAGATACGCAGTATTTT
>TRBD2|TRBV5-6|once|TRBJ2-7
CASSSFLAGEPIEQYF
TGTGCCAGCAGCTCATTCCTAGCGGGAGAACCCATCGAGCAGTACTTC
>TRBD1|TRBV6-1|NA|TRBJ1-2
CASSEADPGQGFYGYTF
TGTGCCAGCAGTGAAGCTGACCCGGGACAGGGCTTCTATGGCTACACCTTC
>NA|TRBV5-4|NA|TRBJ1-4
CASSLDSRVGEKLFF
TGTGCCAGCAGCTTGGATAGCAGGGTAGGAGAAAAACTGTTTTTT
>NA|TRBV3-1/TRBV3-2|NA|TRBJ1-3
CASSQERTSPSGNTIYF
TGTGCCAGCAGCCAAGAACGGACCAGCCCCTCTGGAAACACCATATATTTT
>TRBD1|TRBV7-2|NA|TRBJ1-1
CASSTRTGANTEAFF
TGTGCCAGCAGCACCCGGACAGGCGCGAACACTGAAGCTTTCTTT
>TRBD2|TRBV20-1|NA|TRBJ2-3
CSASRSGGRARYTQYF
TGCAGTGCTAGTAGATCTGGCGGGAGGGCCAGATATACGCAGTATTTT
>NA|TRBV6-5|NA|TRBJ1-1
CASSGGQGNTEAFF
TGTGCCAGCAGCGGGGGGCAGGGGAACACTGAAGCTTTCTTT
>NA|TRBV28|NA|TRBJ2-2
CASSIAEENTGELFF
TGTGCCAGCAGTATAGCGGAGGAGAACACCGGGGAGCTGTTTTTT
>NA|TRBV27|NA|TRBJ2-1
CASSTPGSGHNEQFF
TGTGCCAGCAGTACGCCGGGTAGCGGACACAATGAGCAGTTCTTC
>NA|TRBV19|NA|TRBJ1-2
CASSSLGDYYGYTF
TGTGCCAGTAGCAGTCTGGGGGATTACTATGGCTACACCTTC
>NA|TRBV5-6|NA|TRBJ2-5
CASSLRQVQETQYF
TGTGCCAGCAGCTTGCGGCAGGTCCAAGAGACCCAGTACTTC
>NA|TRBV24-1|NA|TRBJ2-2
CATSPLGTNTGELFF
TGTGCCACCAGTCCATTAGGTACGAACACCGGGGAGCTGTTTTTT
>NA|TRBV5-1|NA|TRBJ1-5
CASSLAGADNQPQHF
TGCGCCAGCAGCTTGGCCGGGGCAGACAATCAGCCCCAGCATTTT
>TRBD2|TRBV3-1/TRBV3-2|NA|TRBJ2-7
CASSQGTSGTLYEQYF
TGTGCCAGCAGCCAAGGGACTAGCGGGACGCTCTACGAGCAGTACTTC
>NA|TRBV6-5|NA|TRBJ2-7
CASGGYLKEQYF
TGTGCCAGCGGCGGCTATCTGAAAGAGCAGTACTTC
>NA|TRBV6-5|NA|TRBJ1-5
CASSPSAERRPQHF
TGTGCCAGCAGTCCCAGTGCCGAGAGGCGGCCCCAGCATTTT
>NA|TRBV28|NA|TRBJ1-5
CASSLVSRQPQHF
TGTGCCAGCAGTTTGGTCTCTCGTCAGCCCCAGCATTTT
>NA|TRBV5-1|NA|TRBJ1-1
CASSPRARATTEAFF
TGCGCCAGCAGCCCGAGGGCAAGGGCGACGACTGAAGCTTTCTTT
>TRBD2|TRBV24-1|NA|TRBJ2-7
CATSDSRGKGTSVYEQYF
TGTGCCACCAGTGATTCCCGGGGAAAGGGGACTAGCGTTTACGAGCAGTACTTC
>NA|TRBV7-2|NA|TRBJ1-6
CASSLAQDPKALHF
TGTGCCAGCAGCTTAGCTCAGGACCCGAAGGCCCTCCACTTT
>NA|TRBV5-1|NA|TRBJ1-6
CASRGAAGNSPLHF
TGCGCCAGCAGAGGAGCAGCTGGGAATTCACCCCTCCACTTT
>TRBD2|TRBV28|NA|TRBJ2-7
CASSLGLAGRPYEQYF
TGTGCCAGCAGTTTAGGGCTAGCGGGCCGCCCCTACGAGCAGTACTTC
>NA|TRBV6-2/TRBV6-3|once|TRBJ1-1
CASSYWITEAFF
TGTGCCAGCAGTTATTGGATCACTGAAGCTTTCTTT
>TRBD2|TRBV5-1|NA|TRBJ2-7
CASSLGGSSEQYF
TGCGCCAGCAGCTTGGGCGGGAGTTCCGAGCAGTACTTC